This TCR beta chain was documented in a study of cytomegalovirus exposure and HLA in healthy donors. Primers for the PCR totalled 60 Vbeta and 13 Jbeta. The table came from immunoSEQ multiplex PCR; TCRdb's copy has only in-frame clones and leaves some out. The sample holds about 200,000 clones. The receptor was derived from a boy aged 5-17 years in good health and CMV-seronegative. The sequenced material came from PBMCs.

The CDR3 sequence is CASSPGHRMGNEQFF. The CDR3, as DNA: TGTGCCAGCAGCCCAGGGCACAGAATGGGAAATGAGCAGTTCTTC. This chain uses TRBV7-3 with TRBJ2-1, with D possibly TRBD1 on 5 matching bases. Germline V gene data show CDR1 as SGHTA and CDR2 as FQGTGA. The CDR3 consists of 15 residues. V gave up 5 bases and J gave up 7 bases, with 18 bases separating them. The whole variable domain, remainder taken from reference TRBV7-3 and TRBJ2-1, is GAGVSQTPSNKVTEKGKYVELRCDPISGHTALYWYRQSLGQGPEFLIYFQGTGAADDSGLPNDRFFAVRPEGSVSTLKIQRTERGDSAVYLCASSPGHRMGNEQFFGPGTRLTVL.